This T cell receptor (beta chain) was found in a study of cytomegalovirus exposure and HLA in healthy donors. For this clone: Its antigen is undetermined.

PCR employed 60 Vbeta and 13 Jbeta primers. Libraries were prepared by immunoSEQ multiplex PCR; TCRdb keeps only in-frame clonotypes and omits some of them. The profile covers 150,000 to 200,000 clones, with roughly 78% appearing a single time and 3.5% to 5% taken by the ten largest. Overall study results and limits: Most CMV-associated TCR beta chains appeared HLA-restricted in a later analysis. Analysis was carried out at a later point, and it linked a missense DCLRE1C variant to TCR beta V- and J-gene trimming.

V gave up 0 bases and J gave up 4 bases; unmatched junction bases: 8. CDR3 length: 16 residues. Germline assignment: CDR1 MGHRA and CDR2 YSYEKL. Sequencing was done on a sample of PBMCs. The TCR was taken from a woman in her twenties or thirties in good health and CMV-seropositive. The chain uses TRBV4-1 and TRBJ2-7, with 8 nucleotides matching TRBD2. The CDR3 protein is CASSQDLAGGVYEQYF. The CDR3 nucleotides are TGCGCCAGCAGCCAAGATCTTGCGGGAGGAGTGTACGAGCAGTACTTC.